This T cell receptor beta chain was observed in a study of T cell responses to AZD1222 COVID-19 vaccine. The study, taken as a whole, reports: Clonal diversity was possibly underestimated; the donors were predominantly white British and more often female. Of the AZD1222 recipients, only 5 or 6 were seropositive at baseline.

With regard to this clone: Its target is not known.

Method: immunoSEQ multiplex PCR; TCRdb's copy keeps in-frame clones and lacks some. The data contain about 140,000 clones, roughly 89% of them seen just once; the ten biggest clones take up around 1.8%. The TCR sequence derives from an adult in good health. The input for sequencing was peripheral blood, taken on day 0 of AZD1222 vaccination.

CDR3 loop: CAWGPFGRVPTDTQYF. CDR3 bases: TGTGCCTGGGGCCCCTTCGGCAGGGTACCCACAGATACGCAGTATTTT. The chain recombines TRBV30 with TRBJ2-3; perhaps TRBD1 as D (5 bases). Trimming took off 5 bases at V and 2 bases at J, with 20 bases between the two ends. The CDR3 covers 16 residues. CDR1 is GTSNPN, CDR2 SVGIG, per germline (reference sequence).